The 19 T cell receptor beta chains below all came from one sample that was sequenced in a study of T cells in Graves' hyperthyroidism and ophthalmopathy. RNA transcripts gave rise to amplified TCR beta CDR3 regions. With the HTBI primer set, the TCR CDR3 went through a first round of RT-PCR. MiXCR, applied by TCRdb to the multiplex PCR reads, yields one record per CDR3 protein. Of some 770,000 distinct CDR3 sequences listed, less than 20% are singletons. Material: blood. Every receptor here comes from a man between 18 and 35 years old with Graves' hyperthyroidism.

This clonotype was seen more than once but under ten times. V is TRBV4-1 and J is TRBJ1-6; D call uncertain. The CDR3 sequence is 15 residues long. Deletions cut 0 bases from V and 8 bases from J, with 11 bases between. From germline, CDR1 is MGHRA and CDR2 YSYEKL. The CDR3 sequence: CASSQERKMDSPLHF. CDR3 nucleotides: TGCGCCAGCAGCCAAGAACGGAAGATGGATTCACCCCTCCACTTT.

Only a few counts were recorded for this clonotype. The V gene is TRBV18, the J gene TRBJ2-2; D call uncertain. Trimming took 2 bases from V and 7 from J, leaving 11 bases between them. Per germline, CDR1 KGHSH and CDR2 LQKENI. This CDR3 comprises 14 residues. The CDR3 DNA follows: TGTGCCAGCTCACCATCGGCAGGCGGCGGGGAGCTGTTTTTT. Encoded protein: CASSPSAGGGELFF.

The chain couples TRBV20-1 to TRBJ2-1; no clear D. This CDR3 has 14 residues. Germline CDR1 and CDR2: DFQATT and SNEGSKA (reference sequence). The CDR3 region has the DNA TGCAGGGCCCGATCAAGGAGCTCCTACAATGAGCAGTTCTTC. Encoded protein: CRARSRSSYNEQFF.

The rearrangement joins TRBV7-8 to TRBJ2-7; 8 bases are shared with TRBD2. Germline assignment: CDR1 SGHVS and CDR2 FQNEAQ. This CDR3 region has 15 residues. Trimming removed 0 bases from V and 5 bases from J; junction bases left unmatched: 6. The CDR3 nucleotides are TGTGCCAGCAGCTTAGCAGCGGGAGAGATCAACGAGCAGTACTTC. Its translation: CASSLAAGEINEQYF.

This sequence joins TRBV6-1 and TRBJ1-5; D may be TRBD1 (6 bases). Germline values: CDR1 MNHNS, CDR2 SASEGT. This CDR3 comprises 15 residues. V lost 6 bases to trimming and J lost 2 bases, with 14 bases between them. The CDR3 here is CASSMRGGGNQPQHF. CDR3 in DNA: TGTGCCAGCAGCATGAGGGGGGGAGGCAATCAGCCCCAGCATTTT.

V gene TRBV7-8 combines with J gene TRBJ2-7; D remains ambiguous. The germline V gene encodes CDR1 SGHVS and CDR2 FQNEAQ. The CDR3 contains 15 residues. V lost 1 base and J 3 bases, leaving 13 bases between the germline ends. CDR3 residues: CASSLERFPFYEQYF. The CDR3 DNA is TGTGCCAGCAGCTTAGAGAGGTTTCCCTTCTACGAGCAGTACTTC.

This clonotype was recorded a few times. This chain uses TRBV10-2 with TRBJ2-1; no definite D call. This CDR3 has 11 amino acids. The V gene's germline CDR1 is WSHSY and CDR2 SAAADI. V was clipped by 0 bases and J by 12 bases, with 6 bases between them. The CDR3 DNA sequence: TGCGCCAGCAGTGAGTCCGTCTCGCAGTTCTTC. It yields the protein CASSESVSQFF.

This clonotype has a count of ten or more. J is TRBJ2-1 and V is TRBV24-1; 7 bases map to TRBD1. The V segment lost 5 bases and the J segment 2 bases; nucleotides outside the gene matches: 5. Germline V gene lookup returns CDR1 KGHDR and CDR2 SFDVKD. The CDR3 has 15 residues. The CDR3: CATSARGTAYNEQFF. The CDR3 DNA sequence: TGTGCCACCAGTGCCAGGGGGACAGCCTACAATGAGCAGTTCTTC.

This clonotype was detected many times. The chain has TRBV27 and TRBJ2-3, with TRBD2 identical over 7 bases. V gave up 6 bases and J gave up 0 bases; unmatched junction bases: 3. Germline lookup yields CDR1 MNHEY and CDR2 SMNVEV (reference sequence). This CDR3 is built from 14 residues. CDR3: CASRREWSTDTQYF. The CDR3 DNA reads as TGTGCCAGCAGGCGGGAGTGGAGCACAGATACGCAGTATTTT.

This clonotype was seen many times. The chain recombines TRBV7-9 with TRBJ2-7, with D unclear. The CDR3 is 13 residues long. Germline CDR1 SEHNR, CDR2 FQNEAQ (reference sequence). Trimming cost V 5 bases and J 1 base, with 9 bases left between them. This chain's CDR3 is CASSPDPSYEQYF. CDR3 DNA sequence: TGTGCCAGCAGCCCGGATCCATCCTACGAGCAGTACTTC. The whole variable domain, remainder taken from reference TRBV7-9 and TRBJ2-7, is DTGVSQNPRHKITKRGQNVTFRCDPISEHNRLYWYRQTLGQGPEFLTYFQNEAQLEKSRLLSDRFSAERPKGSFSTLEIQRTEQGDSAMYLCASSPDPSYEQYFGPGTRLTVT.

This clonotype was observed at least ten times. The chain has TRBV28 and TRBJ1-6, with D perhaps TRBD1 (5 bases). Germline V CDR1 and CDR2: MDHEN, SYDVKM. The CDR3 covers 14 residues. V was trimmed by 2 bases and J by 10 bases, leaving 12 bases between them. CDR3 bases: TGTGCCAGCAGTTTAAGGGCAGGGCGGTCACCCCTCCACTTT. Translating it yields CASSLRAGRSPLHF.

This clonotype was found a few times. The genes are TRBV29-1 and TRBJ1-6; D call uncertain. The CDR3 contains 13 residues. V lost 8 bases, J lost 6 bases, and 14 bases lay in between. Germline CDR1 is SQVTM and CDR2 is ANQGSEA. CDR3 in DNA: TGCAGCTGCCGGAACGGCGTTAATTCACCCCTCCACTTT. Residues: CSCRNGVNSPLHF.

Only a few counts were recorded for this clonotype. J is TRBJ2-1 and V is TRBV9, with 9 nucleotides matching TRBD2. CDR3 length: 16 residues. Germline loops: CDR1 SGDLS, CDR2 YYNGEE. The junction had 9 bases not matched to a gene; V was cut back by 4 bases and J by 4 bases. This CDR3 reads CASSSTPTSGYNEQFF. Written as DNA, the CDR3 is TGTGCCAGCAGCTCAACCCCCACTAGCGGGTACAATGAGCAGTTCTTC. The entire variable domain, with the rest obtained from reference TRBV9 and TRBJ2-1, is as follows: DSGVTQTPKHLITATGQRVTLRCSPRSGDLSVYWYQQSLDQGLQFLIQYYNGEERAKGNILERFSAQQFPDLHSELNLSSLELGDSALYFCASSSTPTSGYNEQFFGPGTRLTVL.

This chain joins TRBV6-2 or TRBV6-3 and TRBJ2-5; possibly TRBD1 for D (5 bases). The V and J ends lost 5 bases and 2 bases respectively, with 21 bases between them. The germline V gene has CDR1 MNHEY and CDR2 SVGEGT. This CDR3 spans 17 amino acids. The DNA for the CDR3 is TGTGCCAGCAGTAACCGGGCCCTCAACTCAGGGCAAGAGACCCAGTACTTC. This translates into CASSNRALNSGQETQYF.

This clonotype appeared many times. This rearrangement joins TRBV28 to TRBJ2-7, with TRBD1 as a possible D gene (5 bases). Per the germline V gene, CDR1 is MDHEN and CDR2 is SYDVKM. The V and J ends lost 2 bases and 4 bases respectively, with 15 bases between them. This CDR3 comprises 15 residues. The CDR3 DNA reads as TGTGCCAGCAGTTTAAGGCAGGGTGGGTTTTACGAGCAGTACTTC. It translates to CASSLRQGGFYEQYF.

At least ten counts were recorded for this clonotype. The chain employs TRBV18 and TRBJ2-7, with 10 positions matching TRBD1. The CDR3 consists of 16 residues. Germline V gene lookup returns CDR1 KGHSH and CDR2 LQKENI. V gave up 5 bases and J gave up 3 bases; unmatched junction bases: 10. The CDR3 bases are TGTGCCAGCTCAGTAAATCGACAGGGGGCGGGCTACGAGCAGTACTTC. It yields the protein CASSVNRQGAGYEQYF.

This clonotype was seen at least ten times. The rearrangement joins TRBV28 to TRBJ2-7, with 11 bases aligning to TRBD2. The V segment lost 3 bases and the J segment 3 bases; nucleotides outside the gene matches: 7. Germline assignment: CDR1 MDHEN and CDR2 SYDVKM. The CDR3 is 16 amino acids. Written as DNA, the CDR3 is TGTGCCAGCAGTTTCCTCGGACTAGCGGGCAGCTACGAGCAGTACTTC. As protein: CASSFLGLAGSYEQYF.

There are a few counts of this clonotype. The gene calls are TRBV28 and TRBJ2-1; no clear D. In germline, CDR1 is MDHEN, CDR2 SYDVKM. V was shortened by 3 bases and J by 10 bases, with 10 bases between the two germline ends. This CDR3 is built from 12 residues. The CDR3 reads CASSFMRNEQFF. For the CDR3, the DNA is TGTGCCAGCAGTTTCATGCGGAACGAGCAGTTCTTC.

This clonotype was seen repeatedly, ten times or more. J is TRBJ2-7 and V is TRBV7-2; D call uncertain. The CDR3 contains 14 residues. The germline V and J ends were trimmed by 2 bases and 6 bases, with 14 bases remaining between them. From germline, CDR1 is SGHTA and CDR2 FQGNSA. In DNA form, the CDR3 reads TGTGCCAGCAGCTTAACCGTCGCCGCGCCCGAGCAGTACTTC. Translation: CASSLTVAAPEQYF. The full variable domain, in which reference TRBV7-2 and TRBJ2-7 provide the parts outside the CDR3, is GAGVSQSPSNKVTEKGKDVELRCDPISGHTALYWYRQSLGQGLEFLIYFQGNSAPDKSGLPSDRFSAERTGGSVSTLTIQRTQQEDSAVYLCASSLTVAAPEQYFGPGTRLTVT.